This T cell receptor (beta chain) comes out of a study of post-analysis software for immune sequencing data. Across the whole study: The study covered relapsing-remitting, secondary progressive and progressive-relapsing courses of multiple sclerosis. Study-level results: Among multiple sclerosis patients, normalized Chao1 diversity was significantly below that of controls. In patients, TRBV5-6, TRBV5-1 and TRBV20-1 belonged to roughly 5 TRBV segments found more frequently than in controls. The authors found that F measure strongly co-clustered same-batch samples.

Unique molecular identifiers were built into the TCR beta cDNA libraries. Out of roughly 1 to 11 million T cells, a few hundred thousand cDNA molecules were generated. TCRdb re-analysed the PCR reads in MiXCR, keeping a single row per CDR3 protein. The sample shows 650,000 to 850,000 distinct CDR3 sequences, under 60% of them seen only once. V lost 3 bases and J lost 3, with 5 bases in between. This CDR3 is built from 13 residues. In regard to this clonotype: The antigen is not known.

This receptor was taken from a girl between 10 and 17 years old with multiple sclerosis. V usage is TRBV12-3 or TRBV12-4 and J usage is TRBJ2-2; no clear D gene. The specimen was blood. The CDR3 region has the DNA TGTGCCAGCAGTTTTGACGACACCGGGGAGCTGTTTTTT. Translated, it gives CASSFDDTGELFF.